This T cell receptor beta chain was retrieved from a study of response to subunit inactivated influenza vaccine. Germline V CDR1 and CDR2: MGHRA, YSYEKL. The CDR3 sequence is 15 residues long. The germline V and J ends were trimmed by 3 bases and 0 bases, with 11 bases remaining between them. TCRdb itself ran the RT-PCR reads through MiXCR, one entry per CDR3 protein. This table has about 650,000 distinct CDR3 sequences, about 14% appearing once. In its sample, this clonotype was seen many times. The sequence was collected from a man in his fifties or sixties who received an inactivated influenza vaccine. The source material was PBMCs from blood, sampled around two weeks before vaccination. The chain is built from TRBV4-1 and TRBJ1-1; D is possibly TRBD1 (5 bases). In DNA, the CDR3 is TGCGCCAGCAGCCAGGGCGGGACGGTGAACACTGAAGCTTTCTTT. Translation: CASSQGGTVNTEAFF.